This is a list of T cell receptor beta chains from one sample in a study of CD8 T cells in ankylosing spondylitis. A single record per CDR3 protein comes from TCRdb applying MiXCR to the 5' RACE reads. The table lists 250,000 to 400,000 distinct CDR3 sequences, around a tenth of them singletons. The sequencing input was blood, either unsorted or a sorted T cell fraction (not recorded which). These receptor sequences come from a female donor with ankylosing spondylitis or in good health (not recorded which). CDR3s include the opening cysteine and the closing phenylalanine or tryptophan. The D gene is left open where the match is weak. Clone size is given for some rows only: seen once, a few or many times, or a class if the clone is expanded.

>many|TRBV29-1|13|TRBJ2-4|.
CSVIGQNENIQYF
TGCAGCGTTATTGGACAGAATGAAAACATTCAGTACTTC
>many|TRBV20-1|15|TRBJ2-1|.
CSAVYRRSSYNEQFF
TGCAGTGCTGTGTACAGAAGGAGCTCCTACAATGAGCAGTTCTTC
>.|TRBV5-1|12|TRBJ2-1|.
CASSLYTPEQFF
TGCGCCAGCAGCTTGTACACCCCCGAGCAGTTCTTC
>many|TRBV20-1|13|TRBJ2-7|.
CSAPGSRSYEQYF
TGCAGTGCTCCCGGGAGCCGCTCCTACGAGCAGTACTTC
>.|TRBV10-1|16|TRBJ1-1|TRBD1
CASSEGTGTLGTEAFF
TGCGCCAGCAGTGAGGGGACAGGGACTTTGGGCACTGAAGCTTTCTTT
>many|TRBV5-1|13|TRBJ1-2|.
CASSLDQNYGYTF
TGCGCCAGCAGCTTGGATCAGAACTATGGCTACACCTTC
>many|TRBV27|15|TRBJ1-4|.
CASTHLSGSNEKLFF
TGTGCCAGCACCCACCTGTCGGGGTCTAATGAAAAACTGTTTTTT
>.|TRBV4-3|15|TRBJ2-7|.
CASSQVCQGEGWGYF
TGCGCCAGCAGCCAAGTATGCCAGGGTGAAGGGTGGGGGTACTTC
>few|TRBV4-1|16|TRBJ2-5|.
CASSQDGGGVQETQYF
TGCGCCAGCAGCCAAGACGGAGGCGGGGTCCAAGAGACCCAGTACTTC
>many|TRBV7-2|15|TRBJ1-5|.
CASSLEIGVNQPQHF
TGTGCCAGCAGCTTAGAGATAGGGGTCAATCAGCCCCAGCATTTT
>.|TRBV11-3|16|TRBJ2-1|TRBD2
CASSWRGTSGENEQFF
TGTGCCAGCAGCTGGCGGGGGACTAGCGGGGAGAATGAGCAGTTCTTC
>many|TRBV7-2|12|TRBJ1-1|.
CASSARTPEAFF
TGTGCCAGCAGCGCCCGGACACCTGAAGCTTTCTTT
>.|TRBV12-3/TRBV12-4|16|TRBJ1-1|.
CPSSLDTGISNTEAFF
TGTCCCAGCAGTTTAGACACTGGGATTAGCAACACTGAAGCTTTCTTT
>many|TRBV29-1|11|TRBJ2-1|.
CSATGASEQFF
TGCAGCGCAACGGGAGCTTCCGAGCAGTTCTTC
>many|TRBV7-8|14|TRBJ2-4|.
CASSLAVGRNIQYF
TGTGCCAGCAGCTTAGCTGTTGGGCGAAACATTCAGTACTTC
>many|TRBV10-3|15|TRBJ2-2|TRBD2
CAISRLAGDTGELFF
TGTGCCATCAGCCGACTAGCGGGCGACACCGGGGAGCTGTTTTTT
>few|TRBV5-1|14|TRBJ1-5|TRBD1
CASSLGQGEQPQHF
TGCGCCAGCAGCCTAGGACAGGGGGAACAGCCCCAGCATTTT
>.|TRBV20-1|14|TRBJ2-3|.
CCARDLIATDTQYF
TGCTGTGCTAGAGATCTGATAGCAACAGATACGCAGTATTTT
>many|TRBV20-1|16|TRBJ1-1|.
CSAYPGSPTGKTEAFF
TGCAGTGCTTACCCGGGGTCCCCAACGGGCAAGACTGAAGCTTTCTTT
>many|TRBV7-2|16|TRBJ2-1|.
CASSFSPGPQYNEQFF
TGTGCCAGCAGCTTCTCTCCCGGGCCCCAATACAATGAGCAGTTCTTC
>many|TRBV6-1|13|TRBJ2-7|.
CASSRTVDYEQYF
TGTGCCAGCAGTCGGACAGTCGACTACGAGCAGTACTTC
>many|TRBV12-3/TRBV12-4|14|TRBJ1-2|TRBD1
CASSFIQGAYGYTF
TGTGCCAGCAGTTTCATTCAGGGGGCTTATGGCTACACCTTC
>many|TRBV9|15|TRBJ2-1|TRBD2
CASSVTSGGVDEQFF
TGTGCCAGCAGCGTAACTAGCGGGGGGGTGGATGAGCAGTTCTTC
>many|TRBV20-1|15|TRBJ1-5|.
CSAPKPGQKFQPQHF
TGCAGTGCCCCTAAACCGGGACAAAAGTTTCAGCCCCAGCATTTT
>many|TRBV6-1|17|TRBJ2-2|TRBD2
CASSAISSGWNTGELFF
TGTGCCAGCAGTGCCATATCTAGCGGGTGGAACACCGGGGAGCTGTTTTTT
>many|TRBV12-3/TRBV12-4|12|TRBJ1-5|.
CASRSGNQPQHF
TGTGCCAGCAGATCCGGCAATCAGCCCCAGCATTTT
>few|TRBV7-2|16|TRBJ2-1|.
CASSLGPTVRPNEQFF
TGTGCCAGCAGCTTAGGGCCCACCGTTCGCCCCAATGAGCAGTTCTTC
>.|TRBV12-3/TRBV12-4|13|TRBJ2-1|.
CASARQRLDEQFF
TGTGCCAGCGCCAGACAGAGGTTGGATGAGCAGTTCTTC
>many|TRBV20-1|13|TRBJ1-5|.
CSASKGVDQPQHF
TGCAGTGCTAGCAAGGGGGTCGATCAGCCCCAGCATTTT
>many|TRBV15|15|TRBJ2-5|TRBD2
CATSSHRGGGKTQYF
TGTGCCACCAGCAGCCACCGGGGGGGCGGGAAGACCCAGTACTTC
>many|TRBV5-8|14|TRBJ2-3|TRBD2
CASTRGDVSDTQYF
TGTGCCAGCACACGGGGGGACGTCTCAGATACGCAGTATTTT
>.|TRBV20-1|16|TRBJ1-3|.
CSARGGGSSSGNTIYF
TGCAGTGCCAGAGGCGGGGGGTCTAGCTCTGGAAACACCATATATTTT
>.|TRBV15|12|TRBJ2-5|.
CATSSIRETQYF
TGTGCCACCAGCTCAATACGGGAGACCCAGTACTTC
>few|TRBV30|14|TRBJ1-1|.
CAWSVEGRGVKAFF
TGTGCCTGGAGTGTAGAAGGCAGGGGCGTCAAAGCTTTCTTT
>.|TRBV27|14|TRBJ1-6|.
CASKSGSPNSPLHF
TGTGCCAGCAAGTCCGGGTCTCCGAATTCACCCCTCCACTTT
>many|TRBV27|15|TRBJ2-7|.
CASSLSTASSYEQYF
TGTGCCAGCAGTTTATCTACGGCAAGCTCCTACGAGCAGTACTTC
>few|TRBV7-3|13|TRBJ2-1|.
CASSLGIGGEQFF
TGTGCCAGCAGCTTAGGAATTGGCGGTGAGCAGTTCTTC